These T cell receptor beta chains were read from a single sample in a study of cytomegalovirus exposure and HLA in healthy donors. Here immunoSEQ multiplex PCR was the method, and the copy in TCRdb shows in-frame clones only, minus some. The sample lists about 150,000 clones, 55% to 80% occurring once. Sequenced: PBMCs. The origin of the receptors is a woman between 35 and 50 years old in good health and CMV-seronegative. CDR3s include the opening cysteine and the closing phenylalanine or tryptophan. The D gene is left open where the match is weak. Not all rows give a size; the values are once, few, many and, for expanded clones, a class.

V	J	size	length	D	DNA	CDR3
TRBV27	TRBJ2-1	-	15	TRBD1	TGTGCCAGCCGCTTTCTGGGACAGGGCGTCAATGAGCAGTTCTTC	CASRFLGQGVNEQFF
TRBV5-1	TRBJ2-3	few	14	TRBD1	TGCGCCAGCAGCGTAGACAGGGGGCCAGATACGCAGTATTTT	CASSVDRGPDTQYF
TRBV2	TRBJ2-3	-	16	-	TGTGCCAGCATTAGATTCCGGGGGGCCAGCACAGATACGCAGTATTTT	CASIRFRGASTDTQYF
TRBV30	TRBJ2-1	-	15	TRBD2	TGTGCCTCTTGGGTGGGACTAGCGGGGGGGATTGAGCAGTTCTTC	CASWVGLAGGIEQFF
TRBV30	TRBJ1-1	-	14	-	TGTGCCTGGAGTGTACTTGGGGGAGGGAGAGAAGCTTTCTTT	CAWSVLGGGREAFF
TRBV18	TRBJ1-2	-	16	-	TGTGCCAGCTCACCACCGATAACCGCAGGGAACTATGGCTACACCTTC	CASSPPITAGNYGYTF
TRBV15	TRBJ2-3	-	13	-	TGTGCCACCAGCAGAGATATCCAGGGAAGGCAGTATTTT	CATSRDIQGRQYF
TRBV6-6	TRBJ1-2	few	13	TRBD1	TGTGCCAGCAGTTACGGGGACAGTCGGGGCTACACCTTC	CASSYGDSRGYTF
TRBV6-4	TRBJ2-7	-	14	-	TGTGCCAGCAGTGAGTGGCAGGGGATACACGAGCAGTACTTC	CASSEWQGIHEQYF
TRBV30	TRBJ1-4	-	18	-	TGTGCCTGGATGAACACGGGGGGTGCAGGTGCAACTAATGAAAAACTGTTTTTT	CAWMNTGGAGATNEKLFF
TRBV27	TRBJ1-1	-	15	-	TGTGCCAGCAGTTTGGGGGGGAGCCCGAACACTGAAGCTTTCTTT	CASSLGGSPNTEAFF
TRBV25-1	TRBJ1-1	few	15	-	TGTGCCAGCAGTGAATATAACAGGGTGAACACTGAAGCTTTCTTT	CASSEYNRVNTEAFF
TRBV9	TRBJ2-6	few	12	-	TGTGCCAGCGCGTCTGGGGCCAACGTCCTGACTTTC	CASASGANVLTF
TRBV7-3	TRBJ1-1	-	13	TRBD1	TGTGCCAGCAGCTCGGGAAGCAGGGGGAAAGCTTTCTTT	CASSSGSRGKAFF
TRBV5-4	TRBJ1-6	-	14	-	TGTGCCAGCACCGGGGCGGGGAGTGGATCACCCCTCCACTTT	CASTGAGSGSPLHF
TRBV7-9	TRBJ1-1	-	17	TRBD1	TGTGCCAGCAGCTTAGGGGCAGGGGGCGCGGAATTTCGTGAAGCTTTCTTT	CASSLGAGGAEFREAFF
TRBV19	TRBJ2-3	-	13	-	TGTGCCAGTAGTATAGGTCGGGAAAATACGCAGTATTTT	CASSIGRENTQYF
TRBV27	TRBJ1-1	once	15	TRBD1	TGTGCCAGCAGTTTAGGACAGGGAGGAATGACTGAAGCTTTCTTT	CASSLGQGGMTEAFF
TRBV6-6	TRBJ1-5	-	13	-	TGTGCCAGCAGACAGGACAGCAATCAGCCCCAGCATTTT	CASRQDSNQPQHF
TRBV2	TRBJ2-7	-	16	-	TGTGCCAGCAGTGTTATTTCGATCGAGCCTCCCTACGAGCAGTACTTC	CASSVISIEPPYEQYF
TRBV18	TRBJ1-5	-	16	-	TGTGCCAGCTCACCACAGGAGCGGGCGAGCAATCAGCCCCAGCATTTT	CASSPQERASNQPQHF
TRBV14	TRBJ2-3	few	17	TRBD2	TGTGCCAGCAGCCAAGAAGGGGTCGGGGTAGCGGGGGATACGCAGTATTTT	CASSQEGVGVAGDTQYF
TRBV5-6	TRBJ2-7	few	12	-	TGTGCCAGCAGCGGGACTGGTTACGAGCAGTACTTC	CASSGTGYEQYF
TRBV27	TRBJ1-4	-	13	TRBD1	TGTGCCAGCAGTCTGGGACAGGGTAGGGAACTGTTTTTT	CASSLGQGRELFF
TRBV5-1	TRBJ1-2	-	15	TRBD1	TGCGCCAGCAGCTTGACAGGGGCTGGGAACTATGGCTACACCTTC	CASSLTGAGNYGYTF
TRBV6-1	TRBJ1-1	few	14	TRBD1	TGTGCCAGCAGTGTCACAGGGGGAAGGACTGAAGCTTTCTTT	CASSVTGGRTEAFF
TRBV7-7	TRBJ2-5	once	16	TRBD2	TGTGCCAGCAGCTCGGGACTAGCGGGGGGCCAAGAGACCCAGTACTTC	CASSSGLAGGQETQYF
TRBV4-1	TRBJ1-6	-	13	-	TGCGCCAGCAGCCAAGAGTGGTCAGGGGTCCTCCACTTT	CASSQEWSGVLHF
TRBV27	TRBJ1-1	-	17	TRBD1	TGTGCCAGCAGTTTCGGGACAGGGTTTGTGGGGGGCACTGAAGCTTTCTTT	CASSFGTGFVGGTEAFF
TRBV27	TRBJ1-2	-	15	TRBD1	TGTGCCAGCAGCCATACCCCGGACAGGTACTATGGCTACACCTTC	CASSHTPDRYYGYTF
TRBV6-5	TRBJ1-2	once	15	TRBD1	TGTGCCAGCAGTTCTACAGGGGCGTGGGGCTATGGCTACACCTTC	CASSSTGAWGYGYTF
TRBV7-3	TRBJ2-3	-	15	TRBD2	TGTGCCAGCAGCTTACTAGCGGGGGAGACAGATACGCAGTATTTT	CASSLLAGETDTQYF
TRBV6-1	TRBJ1-2	few	16	-	TGTGCCAGCAGTGAAGTGGGCGCCGGACATAACTATGGCTACACCTTC	CASSEVGAGHNYGYTF
TRBV19	TRBJ1-5	-	14	-	TGTGCCAGTAGTATGCGCCCGGGGAATCAGCCCCAGCATTTT	CASSMRPGNQPQHF
TRBV6-1	TRBJ1-4	-	14	-	TGTGCCAGCAGTGTCAGGGGCTGGGATGAAAAACTGTTTTTT	CASSVRGWDEKLFF
TRBV9	TRBJ2-2	-	15	-	TGTGCCAGCAGCGCCAGGGGCGCCGAGTCCGGGGAGCTGTTTTTT	CASSARGAESGELFF
TRBV19	TRBJ2-6	few	14	-	TGTGCCAGTAGTACTAGCCCTGGGGCCAACGTCCTGACTTTC	CASSTSPGANVLTF
TRBV28	TRBJ2-6	few	15	TRBD1	TGTGCCAGCAGTCAAGGGGGCCGCGGGGCCAACGTCCTGACTTTC	CASSQGGRGANVLTF
TRBV19	TRBJ1-5	-	15	TRBD1	TGTGCCAGTAGTACGACAGGGGCCGGGAACCAGCCCCAGCATTTT	CASSTTGAGNQPQHF
TRBV28	TRBJ2-7	-	13	-	TGTGCCAGCAGGCGGGACAGTTCCTACGAGCAGTACTTC	CASRRDSSYEQYF
TRBV27	TRBJ2-7	-	18	TRBD1	TGTGCCAGCAGTACAAGACCTCCGGGACAGGGGTTGGGGTACGAGCAGTACTTC	CASSTRPPGQGLGYEQYF
TRBV9	TRBJ2-7	-	14	TRBD1	TGTGCCAGCAGCGCGCCGGGACAGGGGCCCGAGCAGTACTTC	CASSAPGQGPEQYF
TRBV27	TRBJ1-2	once	14	TRBD1	TGTGCCAGCGCCGAGGGGGGACAGAACTATGGCTACACCTTC	CASAEGGQNYGYTF
TRBV29-1	TRBJ1-2	once	13	TRBD1	TGCAGCGTCCGGGGGGGACAGCTAGATGGCTACACCTTC	CSVRGGQLDGYTF
TRBV11-3	TRBJ2-7	few	14	TRBD1	TGTGCCAGCAGCGAGGGACAGGGGGTCTACGAGCAGTACTTC	CASSEGQGVYEQYF
TRBV4-2	TRBJ2-5	few	17	TRBD1	TGTGCCAGCAGCCAAGACCCAGGACAGGGGGCTCAAGAGACCCAGTACTTC	CASSQDPGQGAQETQYF